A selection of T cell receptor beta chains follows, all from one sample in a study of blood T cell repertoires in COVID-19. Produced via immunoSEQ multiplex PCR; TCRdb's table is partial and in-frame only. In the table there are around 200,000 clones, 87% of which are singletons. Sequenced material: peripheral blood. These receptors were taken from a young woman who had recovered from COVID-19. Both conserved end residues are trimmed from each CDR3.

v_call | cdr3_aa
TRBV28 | ASQAGGKETQY
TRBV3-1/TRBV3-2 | ASSKQGAGGELF
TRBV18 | ASSPPRGLNTEAF
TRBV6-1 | ASSDPGARYGYT
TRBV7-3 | ASSQPAGEQF
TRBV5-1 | ASSLGQQSASGANVLT
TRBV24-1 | ATSEPGGRTF
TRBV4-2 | ASSQDLQALTDTQY
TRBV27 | ASSAFRGHNEQF
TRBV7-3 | ASSLKDFSGANVLT
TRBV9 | ASSVVAGSRETQY
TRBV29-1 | SVEKGAGGNTIY
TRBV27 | ASSTTRTSGYTDTQY
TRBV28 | ASSTRTGGISEAF
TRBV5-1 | ASSLQGRNTEAF
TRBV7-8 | ASSFRDRIQPQH
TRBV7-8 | ASSLGGLAAETQY
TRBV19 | ASSRGQSYNEQF
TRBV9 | ASSVQAGTRGFGGTDTQY
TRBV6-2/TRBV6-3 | ASSPDTYGYT
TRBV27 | ASKSATSPGVHEQY
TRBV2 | ASSDSLGNQPQH